This TCR beta chain was documented in a study of vaccination effects on CD4 cells after COVID-19. Libraries were prepared by immunoSEQ multiplex PCR; TCRdb keeps only in-frame clonotypes and omits some of them. The sample lists around 66,000 clones; around 75% were seen once. Points from the study as a whole: At late timepoints after vaccination, vaccine- and infection-induced clones shrank markedly. Researchers report that only 1 of 255 vaccine-induced clones in healthy vaccinees cross-reacted with common cold coronaviruses.

The ViraFEST assay expanded antigen-specific CD4+ T cells with viral peptide pools before sequencing. When around ten days of culture had elapsed, CD4+ T cells were isolated. Having tested negative for nucleocapsid antibodies, the vaccine recipients showed no prior SARS-CoV-2 infection. Only a few counts were recorded for this clone. Its antigen is undetermined. V shed 2 bases and J shed 1 base, with 12 bases lying between them. CDR3 length: 16 amino acids. CDR1 and CDR2 from the germline V gene are SGHRS and YFSETQ. V and J are TRBV5-1 and TRBJ2-2, with TRBD1 as a possible D gene (5 bases). The origin of this receptor is a human donor who received a COVID-19 vaccine. Sequencing was performed on CD4+ T cells from PBMCs cultured with HCoV-OC43 spike peptides, taken before COVID-19 vaccination. Subset indicated: HCoV-OC43 spike overlapping peptide pool stimulation. CDR3 sequence: CASSFLVTVNTGELFF. The CDR3 DNA follows: TGCGCCAGCAGCTTTCTTGTGACAGTGAACACCGGGGAGCTGTTTTTT.